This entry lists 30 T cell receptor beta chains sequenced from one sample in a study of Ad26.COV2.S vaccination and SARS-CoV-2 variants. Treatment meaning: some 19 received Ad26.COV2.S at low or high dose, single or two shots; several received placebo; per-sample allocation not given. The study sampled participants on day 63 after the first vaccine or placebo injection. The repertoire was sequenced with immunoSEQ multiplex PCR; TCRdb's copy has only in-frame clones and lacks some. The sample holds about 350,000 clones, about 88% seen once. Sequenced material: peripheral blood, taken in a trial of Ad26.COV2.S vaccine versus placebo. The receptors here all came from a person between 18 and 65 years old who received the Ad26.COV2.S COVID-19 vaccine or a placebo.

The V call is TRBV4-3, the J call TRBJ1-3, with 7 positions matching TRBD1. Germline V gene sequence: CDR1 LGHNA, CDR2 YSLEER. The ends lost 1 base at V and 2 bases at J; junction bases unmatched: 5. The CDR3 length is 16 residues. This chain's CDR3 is CASSQGITGAGNTIYF. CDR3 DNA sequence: TGCGCCAGCAGCCAAGGCATTACAGGGGCTGGAAACACCATATATTTT.

The CDR3 region is CASSQDAEWTGYGYTF. The CDR3 DNA is TGTGCCAGCAGCCAAGATGCGGAATGGACGGGATACGGCTACACCTTC. J is TRBJ1-2 and V is TRBV4-2; D gene ambiguous. Germline loops: CDR1 LGHNA, CDR2 YNFKEQ. The V end lost 0 bases, the J end lost 8 bases, and 19 bases lay between the germline ends. This CDR3 spans 16 amino acids.

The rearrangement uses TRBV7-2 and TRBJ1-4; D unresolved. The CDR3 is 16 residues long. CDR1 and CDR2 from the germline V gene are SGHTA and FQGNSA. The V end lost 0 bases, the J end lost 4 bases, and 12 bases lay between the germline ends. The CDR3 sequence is CASSLALEIDNEKLFF. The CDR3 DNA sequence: TGTGCCAGCAGCTTAGCGCTCGAGATAGATAATGAAAAACTGTTTTTT. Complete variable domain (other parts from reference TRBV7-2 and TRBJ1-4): GAGVSQSPSNKVTEKGKDVELRCDPISGHTALYWYRQSLGQGLEFLIYFQGNSAPDKSGLPSDRFSAERTGGSVSTLTIQRTQQEDSAVYLCASSLALEIDNEKLFFGSGTQLSVL.

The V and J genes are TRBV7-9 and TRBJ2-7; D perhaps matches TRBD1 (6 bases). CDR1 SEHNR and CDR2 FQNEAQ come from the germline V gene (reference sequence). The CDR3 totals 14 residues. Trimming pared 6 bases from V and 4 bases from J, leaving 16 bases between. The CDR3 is CASSHPGHSYEQYF. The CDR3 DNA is TGTGCCAGCAGTCATCCGGGACACTCTTACGAGCAGTACTTC.

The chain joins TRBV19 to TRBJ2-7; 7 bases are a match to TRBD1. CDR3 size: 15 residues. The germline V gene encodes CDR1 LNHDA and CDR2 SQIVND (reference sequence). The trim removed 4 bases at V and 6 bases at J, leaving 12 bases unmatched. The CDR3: CASSTPATGKGEQYF. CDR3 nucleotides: TGTGCCAGTAGTACCCCCGCGACAGGGAAGGGCGAGCAGTACTTC.

CDR3 in amino acids: CASRDTGTGVSGANVLTF. Here the CDR3 DNA reads TGTGCCAGCAGAGATACCGGGACAGGAGTCTCTGGGGCCAACGTCCTGACTTTC. The genes are TRBV28 and TRBJ2-6; 8 bases agree with TRBD1. Germline-derived CDR1 and CDR2 are MDHEN and SYDVKM. CDR3 length: 18 amino acids. Trimming took 6 bases from V and 0 from J; bases not matched to a gene: 10.

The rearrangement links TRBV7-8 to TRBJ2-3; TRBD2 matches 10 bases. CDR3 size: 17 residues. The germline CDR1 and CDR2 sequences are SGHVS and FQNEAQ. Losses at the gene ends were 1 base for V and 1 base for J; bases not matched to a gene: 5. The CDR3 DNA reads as TGTGCCAGCAGCTTAGTTAGCGGGAGGTATGGCACAGATACGCAGTATTTT. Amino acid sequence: CASSLVSGRYGTDTQYF.

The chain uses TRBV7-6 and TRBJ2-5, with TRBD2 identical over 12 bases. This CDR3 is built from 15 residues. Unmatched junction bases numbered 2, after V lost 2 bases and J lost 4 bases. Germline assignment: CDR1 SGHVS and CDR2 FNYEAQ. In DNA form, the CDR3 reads TGTGCCAGCAGCTTATCTAGCGGGGGGGCAGAGACCCAGTACTTC. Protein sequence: CASSLSSGGAETQYF.

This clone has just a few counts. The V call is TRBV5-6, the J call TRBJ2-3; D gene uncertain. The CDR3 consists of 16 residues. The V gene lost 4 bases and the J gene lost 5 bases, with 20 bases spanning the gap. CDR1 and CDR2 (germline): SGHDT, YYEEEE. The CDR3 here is CASSPYQRARGDTQYF. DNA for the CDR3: TGTGCCAGCAGCCCATACCAAAGGGCCCGAGGAGATACGCAGTATTTT.

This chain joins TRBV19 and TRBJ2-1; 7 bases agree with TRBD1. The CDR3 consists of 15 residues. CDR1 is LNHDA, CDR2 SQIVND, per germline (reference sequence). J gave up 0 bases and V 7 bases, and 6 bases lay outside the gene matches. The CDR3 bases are TGTGCCAGTACCCCCCGGGACAGCTCCTACAATGAGCAGTTCTTC. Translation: CASTPRDSSYNEQFF.

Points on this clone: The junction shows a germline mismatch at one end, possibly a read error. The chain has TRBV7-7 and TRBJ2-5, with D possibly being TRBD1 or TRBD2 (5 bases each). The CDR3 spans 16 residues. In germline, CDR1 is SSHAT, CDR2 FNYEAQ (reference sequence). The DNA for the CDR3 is TGTGCTAGCAGCTTAGTGCGGGTCGACAGTCAAGAGACCCAGTACTTC. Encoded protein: CASSLVRVDSQETQYF.

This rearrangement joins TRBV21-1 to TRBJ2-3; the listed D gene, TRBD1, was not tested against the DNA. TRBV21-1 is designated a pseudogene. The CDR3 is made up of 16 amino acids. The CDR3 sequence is CASSLPEAGGTDTQYF. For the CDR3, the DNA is TGTGCCAGCAGCCTCCCCGAGGCAGGGGGCACAGATACGCAGTATTTT.

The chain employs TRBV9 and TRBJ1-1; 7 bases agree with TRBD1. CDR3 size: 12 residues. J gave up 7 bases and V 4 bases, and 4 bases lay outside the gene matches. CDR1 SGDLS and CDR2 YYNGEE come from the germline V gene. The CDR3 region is CASSLTGNEAFF. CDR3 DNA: TGTGCCAGCAGCCTGACAGGGAATGAAGCTTTCTTT.

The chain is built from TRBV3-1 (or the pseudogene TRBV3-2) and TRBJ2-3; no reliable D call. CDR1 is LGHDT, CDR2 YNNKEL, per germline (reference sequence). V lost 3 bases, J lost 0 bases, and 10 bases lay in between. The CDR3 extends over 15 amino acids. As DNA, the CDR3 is TGTGCCAGCAGCCAGCGTTCTTCTAGCACAGATACGCAGTATTTT. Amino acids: CASSQRSSSTDTQYF.

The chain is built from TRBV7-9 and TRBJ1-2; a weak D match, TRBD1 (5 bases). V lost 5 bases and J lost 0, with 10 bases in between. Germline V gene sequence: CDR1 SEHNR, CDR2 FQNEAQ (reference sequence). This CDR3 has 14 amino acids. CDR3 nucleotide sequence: TGTGCCAGCAGCCTCAGGGTAACTAACTATGGCTACACCTTC. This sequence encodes CASSLRVTNYGYTF.

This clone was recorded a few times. The CDR3 spells CASSTPGPTGEKLFF. CDR3 nucleotide sequence: TGTGCCAGTAGTACACCGGGACCCACGGGGGAAAAACTGTTTTTT. The chain combines TRBV19 with TRBJ1-4; tentative D call: TRBD1 (5 bases). CDR3 size: 15 residues. Germline CDR1 LNHDA, CDR2 SQIVND (reference sequence). Trimming took off 4 bases at V and 8 bases at J, with 17 bases between the two ends.

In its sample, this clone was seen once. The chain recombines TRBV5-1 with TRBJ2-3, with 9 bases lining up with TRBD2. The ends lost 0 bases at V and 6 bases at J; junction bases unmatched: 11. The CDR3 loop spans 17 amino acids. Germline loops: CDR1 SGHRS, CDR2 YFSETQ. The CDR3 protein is CASSLVGRGRGPDTQYF. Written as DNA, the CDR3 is TGCGCCAGCAGCTTGGTAGGTCGCGGGAGGGGCCCCGATACGCAGTATTTT. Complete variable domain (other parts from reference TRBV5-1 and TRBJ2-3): KAGVTQTPRYLIKTRGQQVTLSCSPISGHRSVSWYQQTPGQGLQFLFEYFSETQRNKGNFPGRFSGRQFSNSRSEMNVSTLELGDSALYLCASSLVGRGRGPDTQYFGPGTRLTVL.

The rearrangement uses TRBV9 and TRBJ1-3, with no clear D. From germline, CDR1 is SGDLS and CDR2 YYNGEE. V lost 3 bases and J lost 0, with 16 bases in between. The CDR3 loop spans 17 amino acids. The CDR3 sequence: CASSASQAGVSGNTIYF. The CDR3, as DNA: TGTGCCAGCAGCGCCTCGCAGGCGGGCGTCTCTGGAAACACCATATATTTT.

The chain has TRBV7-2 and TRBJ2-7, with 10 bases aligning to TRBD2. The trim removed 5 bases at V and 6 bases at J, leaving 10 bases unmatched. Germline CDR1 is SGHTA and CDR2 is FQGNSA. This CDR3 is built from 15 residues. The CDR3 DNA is TGTGCCAGCAGCCGTCCGTTGGTAGCGGGGGGCGAGCAGTACTTC. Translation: CASSRPLVAGGEQYF. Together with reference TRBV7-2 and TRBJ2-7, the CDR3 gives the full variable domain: GAGVSQSPSNKVTEKGKDVELRCDPISGHTALYWYRQSLGQGLEFLIYFQGNSAPDKSGLPSDRFSAERTGGSVSTLTIQRTQQEDSAVYLCASSRPLVAGGEQYFGPGTRLTVT.

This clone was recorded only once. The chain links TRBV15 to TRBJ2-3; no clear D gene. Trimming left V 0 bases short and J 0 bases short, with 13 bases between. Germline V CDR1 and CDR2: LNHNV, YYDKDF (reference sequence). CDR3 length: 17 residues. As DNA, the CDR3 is TGTGCCACCAGCAGAGATCCGGGCCTTACTAGCACAGATACGCAGTATTTT. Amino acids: CATSRDPGLTSTDTQYF.

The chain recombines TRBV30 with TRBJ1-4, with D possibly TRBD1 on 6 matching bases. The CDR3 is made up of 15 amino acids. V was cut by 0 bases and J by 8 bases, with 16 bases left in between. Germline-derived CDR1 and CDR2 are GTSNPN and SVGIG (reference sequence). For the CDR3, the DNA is TGTGCCTGGAGTGTACAGGAAGGGGGTAACGAAAAACTGTTTTTT. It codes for CAWSVQEGGNEKLFF.

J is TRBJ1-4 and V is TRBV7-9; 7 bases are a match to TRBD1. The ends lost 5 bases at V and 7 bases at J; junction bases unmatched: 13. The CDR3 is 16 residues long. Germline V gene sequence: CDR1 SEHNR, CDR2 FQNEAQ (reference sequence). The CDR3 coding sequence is TGTGCCAGCAGCCCCCTAATACTTGAGGGGGCTGAAAAACTGTTTTTT. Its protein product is CASSPLILEGAEKLFF.

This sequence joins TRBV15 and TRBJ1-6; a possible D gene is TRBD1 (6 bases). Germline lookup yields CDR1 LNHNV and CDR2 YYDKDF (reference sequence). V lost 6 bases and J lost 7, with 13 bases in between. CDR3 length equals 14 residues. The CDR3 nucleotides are TGTGCCACCAGGGGGGACACCGTGAATTCACCCCTCCACTTT. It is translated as CATRGDTVNSPLHF.

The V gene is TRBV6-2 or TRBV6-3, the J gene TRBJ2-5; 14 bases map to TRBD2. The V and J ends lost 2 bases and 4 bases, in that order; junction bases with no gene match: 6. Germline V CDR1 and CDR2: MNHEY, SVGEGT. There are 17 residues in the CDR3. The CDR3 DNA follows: TGTGCCAGCAGTTACCCCCAAGGGACTAGCGGGGGAGAGACCCAGTACTTC. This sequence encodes CASSYPQGTSGGETQYF.

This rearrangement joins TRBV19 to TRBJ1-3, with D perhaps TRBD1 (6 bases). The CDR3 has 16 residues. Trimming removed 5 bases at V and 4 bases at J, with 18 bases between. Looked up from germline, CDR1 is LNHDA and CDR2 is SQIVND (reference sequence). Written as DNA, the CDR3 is TGTGCCAGTAGTGAAGGGACACATCCACTCGGAAACACCATATATTTT. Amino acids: CASSEGTHPLGNTIYF.

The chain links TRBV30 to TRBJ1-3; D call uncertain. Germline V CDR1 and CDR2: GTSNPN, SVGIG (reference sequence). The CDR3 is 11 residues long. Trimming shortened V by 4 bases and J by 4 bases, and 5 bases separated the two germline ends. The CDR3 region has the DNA TGTGCCTGGATGATGGGAAACACCATATATTTT. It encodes CAWMMGNTIYF.

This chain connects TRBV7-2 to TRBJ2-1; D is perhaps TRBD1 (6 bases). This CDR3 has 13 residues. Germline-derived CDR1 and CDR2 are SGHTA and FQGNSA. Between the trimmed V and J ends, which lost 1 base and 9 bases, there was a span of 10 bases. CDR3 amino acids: CASSLETGTEQFF. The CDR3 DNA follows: TGTGCCAGCAGCTTAGAGACAGGTACTGAGCAGTTCTTC.

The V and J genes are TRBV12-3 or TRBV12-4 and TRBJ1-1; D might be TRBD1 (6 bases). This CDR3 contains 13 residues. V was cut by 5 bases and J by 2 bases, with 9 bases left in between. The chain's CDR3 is CASSQQGNTEAFF. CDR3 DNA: TGTGCCAGCAGTCAACAGGGAAACACTGAAGCTTTCTTT.

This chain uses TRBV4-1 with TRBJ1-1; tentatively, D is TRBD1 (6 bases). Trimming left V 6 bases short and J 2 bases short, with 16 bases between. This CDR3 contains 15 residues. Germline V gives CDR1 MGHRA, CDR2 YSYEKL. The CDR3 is CASSSGQPFNTEAFF. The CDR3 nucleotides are TGCGCCAGCAGTTCCGGACAGCCGTTCAACACTGAAGCTTTCTTT.

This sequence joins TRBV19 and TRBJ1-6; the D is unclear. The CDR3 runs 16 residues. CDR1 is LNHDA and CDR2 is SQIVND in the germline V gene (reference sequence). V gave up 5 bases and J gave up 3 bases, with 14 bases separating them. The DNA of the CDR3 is TGTGCCAGTAGTTCCGGCGGGATCAACTATAATTCACCCCTCCACTTT. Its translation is CASSSGGINYNSPLHF.